This T cell receptor beta chain originates from a study of tumor-infiltrating lymphocytes in oesophageal squamous cell carcinoma. CDR1 is SGHTS, CDR2 YDEGEE, per germline. V was clipped by 2 bases and J by 2 bases; unmatched bases: 4. CDR3 size: 15 residues. This clonotype was counted ten times or more. TCRdb analysed the PCR reads with MiXCR anew, one entry per CDR3 protein. This table holds 15,000 to 20,000 distinct CDR3 sequences, roughly half found once. Sequenced: esophageal tumor tissue. This clonotype was sampled from a male donor with esophageal squamous cell carcinoma. The rearrangement links TRBV5-8 to TRBJ2-3, with 8 bases that match TRBD1. CDR3 region: CASSLSRGLTDTQYF. The CDR3 DNA reads as TGTGCCAGCAGCTTAAGCAGGGGGCTCACAGATACGCAGTATTTT.